The 19 T cell receptor beta chains below come from one sample, sequenced in a study of identical twins. Each CDR3 protein gets one entry after TCRdb re-called the 5' RACE reads with MiXCR. This sample has about 690,000 distinct CDR3 sequences, with 21% found just once. The same sample was also studied in work on T cells expressing NK-cell markers.

Sequenced input: PBMCs. These receptors originate from a woman younger than 35 in good health.

This clonotype was recorded at least ten times. The chain uses TRBV10-2 and TRBJ1-2; D remains unclear. Trimming cost V 6 bases and J 7 bases, with 9 bases left between them. Looked up from germline, CDR1 is WSHSY and CDR2 is SAAADI. This CDR3 has 11 residues. In nucleotides, the CDR3 is TGCGCCAGCAGGGACCAACGTGGCTACACCTTC. This gives the protein CASRDQRGYTF.

This clonotype came up many times. The chain joins TRBV20-1 to TRBJ2-4; TRBD2 matches at 11 bases. Losses at the gene ends were 8 bases for V and 0 bases for J; bases not matched to a gene: 6. This CDR3 has 15 amino acids. Germline CDR1 reads DFQATT; CDR2 reads SNEGSKA (reference sequence). CDR3 residues: CSPGTSGLAKNIQYF. The CDR3 bases are TGCAGTCCCGGGACTAGCGGTCTAGCCAAAAACATTCAGTACTTC.

The table lists this clonotype with a count of one. The genes are TRBV2 and TRBJ1-2; D gene unclear. The CDR3 totals 13 residues. Germline V gene data show CDR1 as SNHLY and CDR2 as FYNNEI. Trimming cost V 6 bases and J 1 base, with 9 bases left between them. CDR3 sequence reads: CASRSLVNYGYTF. DNA of the CDR3: TGTGCCAGCAGATCGCTCGTTAACTATGGCTACACCTTC.

The gene calls are TRBV20-1 and TRBJ1-5; 7 positions match TRBD1. Trimming removed 6 bases from V and 2 bases from J; junction bases left unmatched: 10. The CDR3 length is 15 residues. In germline, CDR1 is DFQATT, CDR2 SNEGSKA (reference sequence). CDR3 region: CSAKDRIRGNQPQHF. In DNA form, the CDR3 reads TGCAGTGCGAAGGACAGGATCCGGGGCAATCAGCCCCAGCATTTT.

The chain couples TRBV20-1 to TRBJ2-1; 13 bases fit TRBD2. This CDR3 has 17 amino acids. The V segment lost 5 bases and the J segment 3 bases; nucleotides outside the gene matches: 10. Germline V lookup: CDR1 DFQATT, CDR2 SNEGSKA (reference sequence). CDR3 DNA sequence: TGCAGTGCTGTCCGAGGACTAGCGGGGGCCTTCTACAATGAGCAGTTCTTC. It is translated as CSAVRGLAGAFYNEQFF.

This clonotype was found many times. J is TRBJ1-2 and V is TRBV20-1; D might be TRBD1 (6 bases). In germline, CDR1 is DFQATT, CDR2 SNEGSKA (reference sequence). Trimming stripped 7 bases from V and 8 bases from J, with 17 bases between. The CDR3 is 12 amino acids. CDR3 loop: CSVRGLVRGYTF. In DNA, the CDR3 is TGCAGTGTTCGGGGGCTTGTACGAGGCTACACCTTC.

J is TRBJ2-7 and V is TRBV10-3; 9 bases match TRBD2. The CDR3 extends over 16 amino acids. Trimming cost V 5 bases and J 0 bases; bases outside gene matches: 8. The germline V gene has CDR1 ENHRY and CDR2 SYGVKD. CDR3 loop: CAISPIAGVSSYEQYF. CDR3 nucleotides: TGTGCCATCAGTCCGATAGCGGGGGTGAGCTCCTACGAGCAGTACTTC.

The rearrangement joins TRBV7-1 to TRBJ2-3; 15 nucleotides align to TRBD2. TRBV7-1 belongs to the ORF category, with a function that is uncertain. V was clipped by 2 bases and J by 2 bases; unmatched bases: 17. CDR3 length: 22 residues. The chain's CDR3 is CASSSSLMGLAGGTTFTDTQYF. DNA for the CDR3: TGTGCCAGCAGCTCAAGCTTAATGGGACTAGCGGGGGGCACAACGTTCACAGATACGCAGTATTTT.

This clonotype was counted once. The chain joins TRBV20-1 to TRBJ2-3; D is possibly TRBD1 or TRBD2 (5 bases each). The germline V and J ends were trimmed by 6 bases and 3 bases, with 16 bases remaining between them. This CDR3 is built from 14 residues. Germline CDR1 reads DFQATT; CDR2 reads SNEGSKA (reference sequence). The CDR3 is CSAETGSGTDTQYF. CDR3 sequence (DNA): TGCAGTGCCGAGACGGGATCAGGGACAGATACGCAGTATTTT.

The chain links TRBV5-1 to TRBJ2-1; 9 bases map to TRBD2. The CDR3 contains 17 residues. J gave up 5 bases and V 4 bases, and 13 bases lay outside the gene matches. Germline CDR1 reads SGHRS; CDR2 reads YFSETQ. The CDR3 region has the DNA TGCGCCAGCAGCCCCGAAGGTTTGGTAGCGGGGGACAATGAGCAGTTCTTC. Translation: CASSPEGLVAGDNEQFF. The variable domain in full, completed from reference TRBV5-1 and TRBJ2-1, reads KAGVTQTPRYLIKTRGQQVTLSCSPISGHRSVSWYQQTPGQGLQFLFEYFSETQRNKGNFPGRFSGRQFSNSRSEMNVSTLELGDSALYLCASSPEGLVAGDNEQFFGPGTRLTVL.

This clonotype was seen a handful of times. The chain recombines TRBV29-1 with TRBJ2-5, with a tentative D call TRBD2 (7 bases). Germline lookup yields CDR1 SQVTM and CDR2 ANQGSEA. Trimming took 6 bases from V and 3 from J, leaving 14 bases between them. This CDR3 is 13 amino acids long. The DNA of the CDR3 is TGCAGCGTCCCTGGGGGGGCCGAAGAGACCCAGTACTTC. Amino acid sequence: CSVPGGAEETQYF.

This clonotype has a single count. The chain employs TRBV13 and TRBJ2-3; the match to TRBD2 covers 16 bases. V dropped 6 bases and J dropped 5; count of bases not matched to a gene: 11. Germline V gives CDR1 PRHDT, CDR2 FYEKMQ (reference sequence). This CDR3 region has 18 residues. This CDR3 reads CASRIGTSGGAWVDTQYF. The CDR3 DNA is TGTGCCAGCAGAATCGGGACTAGCGGGGGGGCCTGGGTAGATACGCAGTATTTT.

This chain joins TRBV9 and TRBJ2-3, with a tentative D call TRBD2 (6 bases). CDR3 length: 13 amino acids. The V end was cut by 3 bases, the J end by 3 bases, with 8 bases between. Per the germline V gene, CDR1 is SGDLS and CDR2 is YYNGEE. The CDR3 spells CASSAGSTDTQYF. The CDR3 DNA reads as TGTGCCAGCAGCGCCGGGAGTACAGATACGCAGTATTTT.

The chain employs TRBV9 and TRBJ2-3; no clear D gene. V dropped 0 bases and J dropped 1 base, with 6 bases sitting between them. Looked up from germline, CDR1 is SGDLS and CDR2 is YYNGEE. The CDR3 length is 14 residues. The CDR3 region is CASSVVAGTDTQYF. CDR3 in DNA: TGTGCCAGCAGCGTAGTTGCAGGCACAGATACGCAGTATTTT. Full variable domain (missing parts from reference TRBV9 and TRBJ2-3): DSGVTQTPKHLITATGQRVTLRCSPRSGDLSVYWYQQSLDQGLQFLIQYYNGEERAKGNILERFSAQQFPDLHSELNLSSLELGDSALYFCASSVVAGTDTQYFGPGTRLTVL.

V gene TRBV18 combines with J gene TRBJ2-3; D is unclear. Germline V gene data show CDR1 as KGHSH and CDR2 as LQKENI. V was trimmed by 3 bases and J by 5 bases, leaving 12 bases between them. The length of the CDR3 is 14 residues. This chain's CDR3 is CASSPISWEDTQYF. Here the CDR3 DNA reads TGTGCCAGCTCACCCATATCTTGGGAAGATACGCAGTATTTT.

This clonotype occurred a few times. This sequence joins TRBV28 and TRBJ2-7; 7 bases fit TRBD2. The V gene end was trimmed by 8 bases and the J gene end by 7 bases; junction bases not matched to a gene: 11. This CDR3 is built from 13 residues. In germline, CDR1 is MDHEN, CDR2 SYDVKM. Here the CDR3 DNA reads TGTGCCAGCCTGTCCGGGGGGATCGGGGAGCAGTACTTC. It codes for CASLSGGIGEQYF. The full variable domain, rest sourced from reference TRBV28 and TRBJ2-7, is DVKVTQSSRYLVKRTGEKVFLECVQDMDHENMFWYRQDPGLGLRLIYFSYDVKMKEKGDIPEGYSVSREKKERFSLILESASTNQTSMYLCASLSGGIGEQYFGPGTRLTVT.

The chain employs TRBV19 and TRBJ1-2, with unresolved D. The CDR3 has 13 residues. Deletions cut 1 base from V and 8 bases from J, with 11 bases between. Germline-derived CDR1 and CDR2 are LNHDA and SQIVND (reference sequence). The CDR3 nucleotides read TGTGCCAGTAGTATAGCGAGGACTGGGGGCTACACCTTC. As protein: CASSIARTGGYTF.

The rearrangement uses TRBV24-1 and TRBJ2-1; no clear D. This CDR3 comprises 13 residues. Germline assignment: CDR1 KGHDR and CDR2 SFDVKD. V was pared by 3 bases and J by 4 bases, with 6 bases between. CDR3: CATSDSGYNEQFF. CDR3 DNA: TGTGCCACCAGTGATAGTGGGTACAATGAGCAGTTCTTC.

This sequence joins TRBV5-1 and TRBJ2-7; D remains ambiguous. Between the trimmed V and J ends, which lost 2 bases and 0 bases, there was a span of 12 bases. This CDR3 has 15 residues. Germline V gene sequence: CDR1 SGHRS, CDR2 YFSETQ. This CDR3 is CASSFSADLSYEQYF. DNA for the CDR3: TGCGCCAGCAGCTTCTCGGCGGACCTCTCCTACGAGCAGTACTTC.